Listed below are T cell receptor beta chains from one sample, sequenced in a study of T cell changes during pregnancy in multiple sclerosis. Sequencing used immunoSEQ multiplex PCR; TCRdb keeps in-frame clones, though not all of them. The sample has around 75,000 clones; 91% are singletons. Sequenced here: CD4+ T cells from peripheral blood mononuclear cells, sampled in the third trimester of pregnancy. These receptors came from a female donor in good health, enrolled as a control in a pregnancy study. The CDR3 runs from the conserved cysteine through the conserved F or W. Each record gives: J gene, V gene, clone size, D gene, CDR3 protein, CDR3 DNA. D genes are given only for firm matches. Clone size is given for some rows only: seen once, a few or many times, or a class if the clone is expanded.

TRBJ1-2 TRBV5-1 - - CASSPMGAYGYTF TGCGCCAGCAGCCCCATGGGGGCCTATGGCTACACCTTC
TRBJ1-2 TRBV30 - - CAWSLNAGTYGYTF TGTGCCTGGAGTCTTAACGCCGGGACATATGGCTACACCTTC
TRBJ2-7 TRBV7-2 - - CASSLEKRGPYEQYF TGTGCCAGCAGCTTAGAAAAAAGAGGGCCGTACGAGCAGTACTTC
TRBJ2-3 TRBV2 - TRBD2 CASNLGGGRYTDTQYF TGTGCCAGCAACCTCGGGGGGGGCCGATATACAGATACGCAGTATTTT
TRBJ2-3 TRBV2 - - CASSGRDADTQYF TGTGCCAGCAGTGGGCGGGACGCAGATACGCAGTATTTT
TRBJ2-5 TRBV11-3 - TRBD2 CASRRGAGLAGGKETQYF TGTGCCAGCAGGCGCGGTGCGGGGCTAGCGGGGGGCAAAGAGACCCAGTACTTC
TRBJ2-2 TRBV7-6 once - CASSSNTGELFF TGTGCCAGCAGCTCAAACACCGGGGAGCTGTTTTTT
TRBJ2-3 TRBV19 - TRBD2 CASSSGGGAVDTQYF TGTGCCAGTAGTTCCGGCGGGGGGGCGGTAGATACGCAGTATTTT
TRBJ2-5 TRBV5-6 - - CASSSQGEAPGTQYF TGTGCCAGCAGCTCGCAGGGGGAGGCACCAGGAACCCAGTACTTC
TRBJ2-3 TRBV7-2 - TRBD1 CASSLRAARGLSPDTQYF TGTGCCAGCAGCTTAAGGGCGGCCAGGGGGTTGTCCCCAGATACGCAGTATTTT
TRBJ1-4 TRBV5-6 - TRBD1 CASSSGTGGLRNEKLFF TGTGCCAGCAGCTCCGGGACAGGGGGCTTGCGGAATGAAAAACTGTTTTTT
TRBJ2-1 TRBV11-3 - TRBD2 CASSLGGGSYNEQFF TGTGCCAGCAGCTTAGGCGGGGGCTCCTACAATGAGCAGTTCTTC
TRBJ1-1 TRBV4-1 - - CASSQGGPGDTEAFF TGCGCCAGCAGCCAAGGAGGACCAGGGGATACTGAAGCTTTCTTT
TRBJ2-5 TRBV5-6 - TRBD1 CASSLRQGQETQYF TGTGCCAGCAGCCTACGACAGGGACAAGAGACCCAGTACTTC
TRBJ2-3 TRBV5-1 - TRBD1 CASSLATGQGRSTQYF TGCGCCAGCAGCTTGGCCACGGGACAGGGGAGAAGTACGCAGTATTTT
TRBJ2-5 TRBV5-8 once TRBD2 CASSLSGGETQYF TGTGCCAGCAGCTTATCGGGGGGGGAGACCCAGTACTTC
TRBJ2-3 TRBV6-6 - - CASSYIDGGRDTQYF TGTGCCAGCAGTTACATCGACGGGGGTCGGGATACGCAGTATTTT
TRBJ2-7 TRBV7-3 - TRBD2 CASSSPGLVHEQYF TGTGCCAGCAGCTCTCCGGGACTAGTGCACGAGCAGTACTTC
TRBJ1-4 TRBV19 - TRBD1 CASSIGGTGNNEKLFF TGTGCCAGTAGTATAGGGGGGACAGGCAATAATGAAAAACTGTTTTTT
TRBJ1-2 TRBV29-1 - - CSAETGGGYTF TGCAGCGCCGAAACAGGCGGTGGCTACACCTTC